The sample holds one count of the clone carrying this T cell receptor beta chain. Its antigen remains unknown. For the second PCR, which ran for roughly 6 to 11 cycles, a sample-barcoded 5' primer and a J-beta primer mix were used. TCRdb redid the calling of the 5' RACE reads with MiXCR, one entry per CDR3 protein. The sample holds hundreds of thousands of distinct CDR3 sequences, around 24% seen once. The sample is drawn from a study of blood T cells in healthy people across ages. Study-level points and caveats: TCR beta diversity tracked closely with naive T cell percentage. With donor CMV status unknown, expanded clonotype changes were possibly confounded.

V was pared by 3 bases and J by 4 bases, with 10 bases of the junction left unmatched. The length of the CDR3 is 16 residues. Per the germline V gene, CDR1 is MDHEN and CDR2 is SYDVKM. These data were likewise used in another study, on T cells of mothers and their children. That source adds: Over 8 million TCR beta CDR3 reads were obtained from each mother, and about 2.9 million from each child.

The chain combines TRBV28 with TRBJ2-5; the match to TRBD2 covers 8 bases. This TCR derives from a boy aged 5-17 years in good health. The sample was blood. CDR3 nucleotides: TGTGCCAGCAGTTTGGGAGAAGCGGGAGAACTAGAGACCCAGTACTTC. This codes for CASSLGEAGELETQYF.